This T cell receptor (beta chain) was found in a study of response to subunit inactivated influenza vaccine. Overall study results and limits: Each seasonal influenza vaccination recruits few new T cells, the authors suggested.

Worth noting for this clonotype: Its matching antigen is unknown.

V lost 3 bases, J lost 3 bases, and 6 bases lay in between. CDR1 and CDR2 (germline): MNHEY, SMNVEV (reference sequence). There are 13 residues in the CDR3. Each CDR3 protein gets one entry after TCRdb re-called the RT-PCR reads with MiXCR. The sample lists about 180,000 distinct CDR3 sequences; approximately 12% were seen once. This TCR derives from a man aged 45 to 70 who received an inactivated influenza vaccine. The V call is TRBV27, the J call TRBJ2-1, with D possibly TRBD2 on 5 matching bases. Sequenced here: CD8+ T cells sorted from PBMCs, sampled less than 30 months after vaccination. This chain's CDR3 is CASSFDYYNEQFF. Here the CDR3 DNA reads TGTGCCAGCAGTTTCGACTACTACAATGAGCAGTTCTTC.